The present T cell receptor beta chain was sequenced within a study of cytomegalovirus exposure and HLA in healthy donors (dated by TCRdb to about 2017). Background on the whole study: According to a later analysis, one platform produced both the 110 or so validation repertoires and the 700 or so repertoires of the first cohort. The study aimed to test whether cataloging public T cell receptors could reveal signatures of past pathogen exposure. Along with the approximately 700-subject first cohort, a separate validation cohort of 120 different subjects was used. To predict cytomegalovirus infection status, the study combined high-throughput TCR immunosequencing, statistical association of individual TCRs with disease status, and machine learning.

According to the germline V gene (reference sequence), CDR1 reads LNHDA and CDR2 reads SQIVND. Including the terminal cysteine and phenylalanine, the CDR3 comprises 18 residues. Only the CDR3 part of the read is kept: 54 bases, read in frame from the first base. V trim: 7 bases; J trim: 5 bases; unmatched bases: 15. Libraries were built with the immunoSEQ multiplex PCR assay. In the source study's methods: To diagnose cytomegalovirus status from the catalog of TCR beta chain sequences, a statistical classification framework was built. In TCRdb, the immuneACCESS table is reduced to in-frame sequences with V and J assigned. These tables do not hold every clone; where another copy was compared, an unresolved V gene accounts for under half, and the others remain unexplained. Clonal size and the V and J genes are those of that table, whereas D and trimming came from the DNA. In this sample the table shows about 43,000 clones, roughly 92% of which occur a single time. Of the sample, about 5% falls within the top ten clones.

Separate from the approximately 700-subject first cohort, the validation cohort of 120 subjects was the group to which the donors belonged. Notes on this clone: The specificity of this receptor is unknown. Nothing much larger sits one base from this clone, and base qualities are not available.

The paper as a whole reports these results and caveats: A few of the identified cytomegalovirus-associated TCR beta chains were confirmed in vitro to be specific for cytomegalovirus antigens. Most TCR sequences were seen in very few donors, while some public TCRs were found in many individuals. It was suggested by the authors that the approach could potentially be generalized to other disease states and immunological phenotypes. A later analysis lacked HLA typing for the validation cohort, so it scored co-occurrence in that cohort across all 120 or so repertoires. Cytomegalovirus status was reported to be diagnosed by the classifier with high specificity and sensitivity in both the original and validation cohorts. Subsequent analysis determined that TCRs grouped into clusters in the first cohort also showed a tendency toward co-occurrence across the 120 validation repertoires, and 94% of cluster scores exceeded 0. A total of around 150 TCR beta chains were listed by the study as associated with cytomegalovirus.

This sequence uses TRBV19 and TRBJ2-2; the junction holds 11 bases that match TRBD2. Sequencing input: PBMCs. The sequence was collected from a man aged 18 to 29 in good health and CMV-seronegative. The CDR3 in this case is CASTLQRLAGGETGELFF. The nucleotides read TGTGCCAGTACCCTCCAGAGGCTAGCGGGAGGAGAGACCGGGGAGCTGTTTTTT. Where the CDR3 stops, the reference TRBV19 and TRBJ2-2 genes take over; the full variable domain is DGGITQSPKYLFRKEGQNVTLSCEQNLNHDAMYWYRQDPGQGLRLIYYSQIVNDFQKGDIAEGYSVSREKKESFPLTVTSAQKNPTAFYLCASTLQRLAGGETGELFFGEGSRLTVL.